This TCR beta chain appears in the sequencing data of a study of early T cells in non-severe SARS-CoV-2 infection. The CDR3 loop spans 14 amino acids. V lost 7 bases and J lost 0; bases outside the gene matches: 3. The germline V gene encodes CDR1 MDHEN and CDR2 SYDVKM. This clonotype has just a few counts. TCRdb fed the 5' RACE reads into MiXCR, producing one record per CDR3 protein. The sample carries around 100,000 distinct CDR3 sequences, 13% recorded once. This clonotype was sampled from an adult who was a healthcare worker with PCR-confirmed SARS-CoV-2 infection or an uninfected control (not recorded which). The source material was whole blood. V is TRBV28 and J is TRBJ2-3; 8 bases align to TRBD1. CDR3 sequence reads: CASIQGASTDTQYF. CDR3 DNA: TGTGCCAGCATTCAGGGGGCTAGCACAGATACGCAGTATTTT.